This TCR beta chain was identified in a study of blood T cell repertoires in COVID-19. The table came from immunoSEQ multiplex PCR; TCRdb's copy has only in-frame clones and leaves some out. The sample records 330,000 or so clones, 88% being singletons. CDR3 length: 14 amino acids. CDR1 is WNHNN, CDR2 SYGVQD, per germline (reference sequence). V was shortened by 8 bases and J by 0 bases, with 10 bases between the two germline ends. This TCR came from a man between 25 and 39 years old who had recovered from COVID-19. What was sequenced was PBMCs or T cells enriched from blood (not recorded which). The rearrangement joins TRBV10-1 to TRBJ2-2; no reliable D call. CDR3 in DNA: TGCGCCAGCGCCGAAGCCCCGAACACCGGGGAGCTGTTTTTT. It specifies CASAEAPNTGELFF.